This T cell receptor beta chain was documented in a study of OX40 agonist ivuxolimab in advanced cancers. Sequencing used immunoSEQ multiplex PCR; TCRdb keeps in-frame clones, though not all of them. The data show some 40,000 clones, roughly 80% seen once. The junction had 5 bases not matched to a gene; V was cut back by 5 bases and J by 3 bases. Germline values: CDR1 SGHAT, CDR2 FQDESV (reference sequence). The CDR3 extends over 14 amino acids. This clonotype was obtained from an adult with an advanced solid tumor such as melanoma, head and neck, liver or kidney cancer. The chain uses TRBV11-1 and TRBJ2-7; 9 nucleotides align to TRBD1. Here the sequenced sample was CD4+ or CD8+ T cells sorted from blood, taken in a trial of the OX40 agonist ivuxolimab. This CDR3 reads CASSPGTGFYEQYF. CDR3 DNA: TGTGCCAGCAGCCCCGGGACAGGGTTCTACGAGCAGTACTTC.